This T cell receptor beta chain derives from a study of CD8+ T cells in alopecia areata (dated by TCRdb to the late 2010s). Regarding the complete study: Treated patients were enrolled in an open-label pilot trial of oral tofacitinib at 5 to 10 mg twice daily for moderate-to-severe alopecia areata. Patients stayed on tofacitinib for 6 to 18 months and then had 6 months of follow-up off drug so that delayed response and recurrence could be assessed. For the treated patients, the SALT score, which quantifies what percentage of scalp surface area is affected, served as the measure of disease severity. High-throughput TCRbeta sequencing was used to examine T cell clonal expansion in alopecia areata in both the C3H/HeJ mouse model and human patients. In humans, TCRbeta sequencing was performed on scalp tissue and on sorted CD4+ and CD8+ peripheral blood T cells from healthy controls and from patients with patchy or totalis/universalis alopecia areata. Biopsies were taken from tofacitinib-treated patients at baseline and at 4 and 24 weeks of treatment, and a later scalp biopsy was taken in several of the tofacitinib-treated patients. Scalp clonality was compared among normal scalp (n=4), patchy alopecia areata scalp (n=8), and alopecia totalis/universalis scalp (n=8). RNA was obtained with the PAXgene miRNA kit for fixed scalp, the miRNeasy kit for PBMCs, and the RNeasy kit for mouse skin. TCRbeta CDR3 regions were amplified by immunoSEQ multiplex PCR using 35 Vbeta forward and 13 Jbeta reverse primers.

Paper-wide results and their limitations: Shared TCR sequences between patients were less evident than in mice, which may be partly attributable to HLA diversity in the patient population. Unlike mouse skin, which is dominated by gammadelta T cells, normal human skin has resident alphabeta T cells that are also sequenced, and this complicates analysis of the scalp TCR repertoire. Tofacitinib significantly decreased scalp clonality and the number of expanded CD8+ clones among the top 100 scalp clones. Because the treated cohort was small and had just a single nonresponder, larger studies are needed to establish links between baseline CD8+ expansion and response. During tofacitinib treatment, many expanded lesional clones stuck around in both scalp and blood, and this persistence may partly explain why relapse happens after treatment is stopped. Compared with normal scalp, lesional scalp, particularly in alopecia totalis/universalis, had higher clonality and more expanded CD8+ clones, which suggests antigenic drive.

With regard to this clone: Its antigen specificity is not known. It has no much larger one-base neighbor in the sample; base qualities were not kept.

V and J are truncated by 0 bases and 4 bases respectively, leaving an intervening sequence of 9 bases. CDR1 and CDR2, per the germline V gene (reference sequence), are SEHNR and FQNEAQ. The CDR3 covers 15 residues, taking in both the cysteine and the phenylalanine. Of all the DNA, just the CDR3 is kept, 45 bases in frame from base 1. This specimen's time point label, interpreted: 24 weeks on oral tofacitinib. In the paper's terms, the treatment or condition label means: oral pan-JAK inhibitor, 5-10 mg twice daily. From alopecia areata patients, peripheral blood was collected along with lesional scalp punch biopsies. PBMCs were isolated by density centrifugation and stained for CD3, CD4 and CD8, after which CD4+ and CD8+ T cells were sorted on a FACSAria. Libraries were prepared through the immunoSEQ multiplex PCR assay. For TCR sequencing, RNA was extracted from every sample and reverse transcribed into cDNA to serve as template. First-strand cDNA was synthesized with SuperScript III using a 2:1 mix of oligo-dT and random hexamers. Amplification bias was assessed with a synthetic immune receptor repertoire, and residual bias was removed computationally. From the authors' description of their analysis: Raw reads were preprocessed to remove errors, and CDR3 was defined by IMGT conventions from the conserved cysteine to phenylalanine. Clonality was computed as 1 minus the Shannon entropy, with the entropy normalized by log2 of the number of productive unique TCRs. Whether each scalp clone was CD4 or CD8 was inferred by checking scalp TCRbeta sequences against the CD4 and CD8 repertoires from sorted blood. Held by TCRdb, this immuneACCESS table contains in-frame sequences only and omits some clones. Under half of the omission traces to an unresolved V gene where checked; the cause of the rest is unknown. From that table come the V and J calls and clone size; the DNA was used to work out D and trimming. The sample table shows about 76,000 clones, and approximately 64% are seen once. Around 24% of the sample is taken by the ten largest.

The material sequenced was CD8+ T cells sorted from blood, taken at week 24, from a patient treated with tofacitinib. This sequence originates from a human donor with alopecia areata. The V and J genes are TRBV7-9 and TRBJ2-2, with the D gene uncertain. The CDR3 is CASSLADPVTGELFF. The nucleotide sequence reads TGTGCCAGCAGCTTAGCGGATCCCGTCACCGGGGAGCTGTTTTTT.